This T cell receptor (beta chain) was captured in a study of cytomegalovirus exposure and HLA in healthy donors. Whole-study context: Among about 190 million T cells, an earlier analysis found about 110 million unique TCR beta sequences. Regarding the study as a whole: The authors judged a highly shared variant cluster likely a sequencing artifact.

The V gene end was trimmed by 4 bases and the J gene end by 3 bases; junction bases not matched to a gene: 11. CDR3 length: 16 residues. The germline CDR1 and CDR2 sequences are SEHNR and FQNEAQ (reference sequence). 60 Vbeta and 13 Jbeta primers were used in PCR. Sequencing was performed with immunoSEQ multiplex PCR; in TCRdb, only in-frame clones are kept and a portion is missing. The data hold roughly 170,000 clones, with about 80% observed a single time. Concerning this clone itself: What it binds is not known.

The genes are TRBV7-9 and TRBJ2-5; 7 bases agree with TRBD1. The TCR comes from a man under 40 in good health and CMV-seropositive. The sequencing sample was made of PBMCs. The CDR3 protein is CASSSSRDSIKETQYF. DNA for the CDR3: TGTGCCAGCAGCTCCAGCCGGGACAGTATTAAAGAGACCCAGTACTTC.